The entry below describes one T cell receptor (beta chain). CDR3 size: 13 residues. The germline V and J ends were trimmed by 2 bases and 5 bases, with 10 bases remaining between them. Germline V gives CDR1 SGDLS, CDR2 YYNGEE. The data are from a study of T-cell reconstitution after alpha-beta-depleted transplantation in children. Unique molecular identifiers were used in preparing the TCRbeta library. MiXCR, applied by TCRdb to the PCR reads, yields one record per CDR3 protein. The data contain about 400,000 distinct CDR3 sequences, 20% of them seen just once; the ten biggest clones take up approximately 3.9%.

This receptor was identified in a human donor who donated a stem cell graft to a child with acute myeloid leukemia. The sequences come from PBMCs from the stem cell graft donor, collected from the stem cell graft. The chain uses TRBV9 and TRBJ1-1, with D possibly TRBD1 on 6 matching bases. The CDR3 coding sequence is TGTGCCAGCAGCGTTCAGGGGCGAACTGAAGCTTTCTTT. It codes for CASSVQGRTEAFF.